Below are 2 T cell receptor beta chains sequenced from a single sample in a study of T-cell reconstitution after alpha-beta-depleted transplantation in children. A library of TCRbeta sequences, prepared with unique molecular identifiers, was generated. In TCRdb, the PCR reads were re-called with MiXCR into one record per CDR3 protein. The table has approximately 500,000 distinct CDR3 sequences, over 9.5% seen once. This sample comprised PBMCs, obtained before TCRalphabeta/CD19-depleted stem cell transplant. Every receptor here comes from a child younger than 10 with inherited bone marrow failure, due to receive a stem cell transplant.

The V call is TRBV29-1, the J call TRBJ2-4, with TRBD1 as a possible D gene (6 bases). V shed 7 bases and J shed 3 bases, with 16 bases lying between them. CDR3 length: 14 amino acids. Germline loops: CDR1 SQVTM, CDR2 ANQGSEA. The CDR3 DNA reads TGCAGCGCTGATCCGGGACAAGGCAAAAACATTCAGTACTTC. Translation gives CSADPGQGKNIQYF.

This clonotype was seen at least ten times. The rearrangement joins TRBV10-3 to TRBJ1-4; D is unresolved. CDR3 length: 13 residues. Trimming removed 3 bases from V and 5 bases from J, with 7 bases in between. The germline V gene encodes CDR1 ENHRY and CDR2 SYGVKD. CDR3 loop: CAISDSGNEKLFF. CDR3 bases: TGTGCCATCAGTGATTCGGGGAATGAAAAACTGTTTTTT.